The entry below describes one T cell receptor (beta chain). Antigen: not known. Patients showing uncontrolled infection, other autoimmune disease, pregnancy or lactation were ineligible. The diagnostic basis comprised clinical symptoms, serum thyroxine and TRAb, thyroid ultrasound and orbital computed tomography. PBMCs were derived from 10 ml fresh peripheral blood. This sample is part of a study of T cells in Graves' hyperthyroidism and ophthalmopathy. Germline CDR1 and CDR2: MNHEY and SVGEGT. The CDR3 covers 14 residues. V shed 6 bases, J shed 4 bases, and the junction held 7 bases outside the gene matches. The investigators amplified TCR beta CDR3 regions from RNA transcripts. Initially, a first-round RT-PCR of the TCR CDR3 employed the HTBI primer set. In TCRdb, the multiplex PCR reads were re-called with MiXCR into one record per CDR3 protein. The profile shows around 600,000 distinct CDR3 sequences, more than 15% of them singletons.

Whole-study findings and limits: Most clonotypes that expanded in the thyroid above 0.001 also showed up in blood.

Sequenced material: blood. The chain employs TRBV6-2 or TRBV6-3 and TRBJ2-3; 7 bases line up with TRBD1. The TCR was taken from a woman between 40 and 55 years old with Graves' ophthalmopathy. The CDR3 is CASRQGFSADTQYF. CDR3 DNA sequence: TGTGCCAGCAGACAGGGGTTCAGCGCAGATACGCAGTATTTT.